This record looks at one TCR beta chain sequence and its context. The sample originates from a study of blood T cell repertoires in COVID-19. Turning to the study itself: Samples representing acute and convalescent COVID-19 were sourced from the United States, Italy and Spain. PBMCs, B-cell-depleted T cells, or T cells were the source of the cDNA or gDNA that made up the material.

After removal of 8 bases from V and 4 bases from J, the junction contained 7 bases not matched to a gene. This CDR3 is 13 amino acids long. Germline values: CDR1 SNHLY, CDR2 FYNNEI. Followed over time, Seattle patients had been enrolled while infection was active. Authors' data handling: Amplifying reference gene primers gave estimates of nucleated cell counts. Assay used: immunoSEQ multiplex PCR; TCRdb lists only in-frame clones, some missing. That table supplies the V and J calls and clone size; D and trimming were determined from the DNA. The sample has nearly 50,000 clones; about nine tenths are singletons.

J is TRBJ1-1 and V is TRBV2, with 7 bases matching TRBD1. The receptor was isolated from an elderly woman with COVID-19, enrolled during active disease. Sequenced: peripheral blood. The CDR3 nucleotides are TGTGCCAGCCTATCCCCAGGGGGCACTGAAGCTTTCTTT. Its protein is CASLSPGGTEAFF.